Here is one TCR beta chain with its context. What it binds is unknown. Sequence at one end of the junction differs from germline and may be a read error. This sample was taken from a study of tumor-infiltrating lymphocytes in primary liver carcinoma. Study as a whole: These patients were men and women whose ages were 30 to 69 years.

From unsorted bulk tissue weighing roughly 17-31 mg, DNA and RNA were co-extracted. Each sampled tumor had five separate regions taken from it. More than 75% viable tumor cells made up every tumor sample. A primer matching the constant region was used to make TCR beta cDNA from 500 to 600 ng of total RNA. Generation of the TCR beta libraries relied on three nested multiplex PCR rounds using slightly modified ARM-PCR. Both of the initial two PCR rounds ran for around 9 cycles and employed TRBV1-TRBV30 forward primers alongside a C-beta reverse primer. TCRdb itself ran the multiplex PCR reads through MiXCR, one entry per CDR3 protein. The sample yields tens of thousands of distinct CDR3 sequences, roughly two thirds seen once. Findings and caveats of the study: Tumor-adjacent and tumor-blood pairs showed less overlap than tumor region pairs.

Germline assignment: CDR1 MNHNS and CDR2 SASEGT. The CDR3 covers 15 residues. This receptor was obtained from a man aged 40-49 years with primary liver carcinoma and hepatitis B virus infection. The rearrangement joins TRBV6-1 to TRBJ2-5; 9 bases fit TRBD1. The sequencing input was liver tumor tissue from sampling region 4. Subset defined: tumor region T4, right-lateral pole. The CDR3 here is CASSVTRTGEETQYF. The CDR3 DNA reads as TGTGCTAGCAGTGTAACCAGGACAGGGGAAGAGACCCAGTACTTC.